Listed below are T cell receptor beta chains from one sample, sequenced in a study of CD8 T cells in ankylosing spondylitis. Via MiXCR, TCRdb re-called the 5' RACE reads, giving one row per CDR3 protein. The data show about 250,000 distinct CDR3 sequences, with 20% to 30% seen just once and 0.61% held by the top ten. Material: blood, either unsorted or a sorted T cell fraction (not recorded which). Receptor source: a male donor with ankylosing spondylitis or in good health (not recorded which). The CDR3 runs from the conserved cysteine through the conserved F or W. D genes are given only for firm matches. The size field is filled for only some rows; it gives once, few, many or a size class.

few	NA	TRBV29-1	TRBJ2-3	TGCAGCGCCCTGGGGAGCACAGATACGCAGTATTTT	CSALGSTDTQYF
NA	TRBD1	TRBV6-1	TRBJ1-6	TGTGCCAGCAGTCGGCGGACAGGGGATTCACCCCTCCACTTT	CASSRRTGDSPLHF
once	TRBD1	TRBV15	TRBJ2-1	TGTGCCACCAGCAGAATTGGACAGGGTTTCGATGAGCAGTTCTTC	CATSRIGQGFDEQFF
few	NA	TRBV6-5	TRBJ2-7	TGTGCCAGCAGTTACGCCCAGGGTTCCGCCTACGAGCAGTACTTC	CASSYAQGSAYEQYF
NA	NA	TRBV12-3/TRBV12-4	TRBJ2-1	TGTGCCAGCTCCCGGGGAAGGGGCGAGAGCGATGAGCAGTTCTTC	CASSRGRGESDEQFF
NA	TRBD2	TRBV6-1	TRBJ2-7	TGTGCCAGCAGCCCCCGACTAGCGGGGTTGGACGAGCAGTACTTC	CASSPRLAGLDEQYF
many	NA	TRBV6-5	TRBJ1-2	TGTGCCAGCAGTTACTCGGCTTTGGCAGGGGACTATGGCTACACCTTC	CASSYSALAGDYGYTF
NA	NA	TRBV3-1	TRBJ2-7	TGTGCCAGCAGCACGCCCTACACAGGGCCCTACGAGCAGTACTTC	CASSTPYTGPYEQYF
many	NA	TRBV29-1	TRBJ2-7	TGCAGCGTCGCGTGGGGCGCCTCTGGGGAGCAGTACTTC	CSVAWGASGEQYF
NA	NA	TRBV2	TRBJ2-2	TGTGCCAGCAAGAGAGGGGCTAACGGGGAGCTGTTTTTT	CASKRGANGELFF
NA	TRBD1	TRBV20-1	TRBJ2-1	TGCAGTCCAAATTCCGGGACAGGAAGTTACAATGAGCAGTTCTTC	CSPNSGTGSYNEQFF
many	NA	TRBV29-1	TRBJ1-2	TGCAGCGTTGTTGGGGGCGGCTATGGCTACACCTTC	CSVVGGGYGYTF
NA	TRBD1	TRBV29-1	TRBJ2-5	TGCAGCGTTGCTATGGGACAGGGGGTAGGAGAGACCCAGTACTTC	CSVAMGQGVGETQYF
many	NA	TRBV20-1	TRBJ2-7	TGCAGTGCTAGAGAGGACACGTCTCAGGAGCAGTACTTC	CSAREDTSQEQYF
few	TRBD2	TRBV5-5	TRBJ2-2	TGTGCCAGCACCCTGACTAGCCGAACGGACACCGGGGAGCTGTTTTTT	CASTLTSRTDTGELFF
many	TRBD1	TRBV5-6	TRBJ1-5	TGTGCCAGCAGCGGGACAGGGAACAATCAGCCCCAGCATTTT	CASSGTGNNQPQHF
few	NA	TRBV6-2/TRBV6-3	TRBJ1-4	TGTGCCAGCAGTAACATCGGACAGATGCGGAAAGAGCTGTTTTTT	CASSNIGQMRKELFF
NA	NA	TRBV18	TRBJ1-2	TGTGCCAGCTCACCGCGGGATAACTATGGCTACACCTTC	CASSPRDNYGYTF
many	NA	TRBV10-3	TRBJ2-5	TGTGCCATCAGTGAGTCCAGGGACATGGGAGAGACCCAGTACTTC	CAISESRDMGETQYF
few	TRBD2	TRBV6-4	TRBJ2-7	TGTGCCAGCAGCTATCACCTAGCGGGCTCTTGGGAGCAGTACTTC	CASSYHLAGSWEQYF
many	NA	TRBV4-2	TRBJ2-1	TGTGCCAGCAGCTCTGAGGGCAGAACGGACAATGAGCAGTTCTTC	CASSSEGRTDNEQFF
NA	NA	TRBV2	TRBJ2-3	TGTGCCAGCAGTCCCCTGGGATTGTCCACAGATACGCAGTATTTT	CASSPLGLSTDTQYF
NA	NA	TRBV2	TRBJ2-7	TGTGCCAGCAGTGCTTTCTCCTACGAGCAGTACTTC	CASSAFSYEQYF
many	TRBD1	TRBV20-1	TRBJ2-4	TGCAGTGCTAGAACACCGGGACAGGGGCTTAAAAACATTCAGTACTTC	CSARTPGQGLKNIQYF